This is a list of T cell receptor beta chains from one sample in a study of cytomegalovirus exposure and HLA in healthy donors. Profiling relied on immunoSEQ multiplex PCR, and the TCRdb table lists in-frame clones only, not all of them. This sample has some 200,000 clones; about 80% occur once, and the top ten carry under 2.5%. Sequencing was done on a sample of PBMCs. The receptors were sampled from a woman in her thirties in good health and CMV-seropositive. CDR3s include the opening cysteine and the closing phenylalanine or tryptophan. A D gene is named only where the DNA matches it firmly. Only part of the rows carry a size: once, few, many, or a class if the clone is expanded.

NA	TRBV2	NA	TRBJ2-2	CASSGQGNTGELFF	TGTGCCAGCAGTGGGCAGGGGAACACCGGGGAGCTGTTTTTT
NA	TRBV19	TRBD2	TRBJ2-1	CASSSGGSYNEQFF	TGTGCCAGTAGTTCGGGAGGCTCCTACAATGAGCAGTTCTTC
NA	TRBV4-1	NA	TRBJ1-2	CASSPSPVRGHHGYTF	TGCGCCAGCAGCCCCAGTCCAGTCAGGGGCCATCATGGCTACACCTTC
NA	TRBV2	NA	TRBJ1-5	CASKRGSNQPQHF	TGTGCCAGCAAACGAGGGAGCAATCAGCCCCAGCATTTT
NA	TRBV18	NA	TRBJ1-1	CASSPLQRRNTEAFF	TGTGCCAGCTCACCACTTCAACGGAGGAACACTGAAGCTTTCTTT
NA	TRBV18	NA	TRBJ2-5	CASSPRTGKETQYF	TGTGCCAGCTCACCACGAACAGGGAAAGAGACCCAGTACTTC
NA	TRBV27	NA	TRBJ2-5	CASSRISPLETQYF	TGTGCCAGCAGCCGTATAAGCCCGTTGGAGACCCAGTACTTC
NA	TRBV19	NA	TRBJ2-5	CASSIRKTQYF	TGTGCCAGTAGTATCAGAAAGACCCAGTACTTC
NA	TRBV5-6	TRBD1	TRBJ1-2	CASSPSHRGGYTF	TGTGCCAGCAGCCCCTCCCACAGGGGGGGCTACACCTTC
few	TRBV30	NA	TRBJ1-3	CAANGGNTIYF	TGTGCCGCGAACGGCGGTAACACCATATATTTT
NA	TRBV6-1	NA	TRBJ2-7	CASLSYEQYF	TGTGCCAGCCTCAGCTACGAGCAGTACTTC
NA	TRBV18	TRBD1	TRBJ1-5	CASSPGTEPQHF	TGTGCCAGCTCACCCGGGACAGAGCCCCAGCATTTT
NA	TRBV5-5	NA	TRBJ2-1	CASSSRGAAYNEQFF	TGTGCCAGCAGCTCTCGGGGGGCGGCCTACAATGAGCAGTTCTTC
NA	TRBV5-1	NA	TRBJ1-4	CATRDGRPRDEKLFF	TGCGCCACCCGTGACGGAAGGCCCAGGGATGAAAAACTGTTTTTT
NA	TRBV19	TRBD1	TRBJ1-1	CASSPDRGGNTEAFF	TGTGCCAGTAGTCCGGACAGGGGAGGGAACACTGAAGCTTTCTTT
once	TRBV5-1	NA	TRBJ2-1	CASSPRGVAGSNEQFF	TGCGCCAGCAGCCCCAGAGGGGTGGCGGGAAGCAATGAGCAGTTCTTC
NA	TRBV7-9	TRBD2	TRBJ2-7	CASSEGLAGGPRYF	TGTGCCAGCAGCGAGGGACTAGCGGGAGGGCCCCGGTACTTC
once	TRBV6-4	NA	TRBJ1-1	CASRYESPWEKAFF	TGTGCCAGCCGGTACGAGAGTCCGTGGGAGAAAGCTTTCTTT